Included here is one T cell receptor beta chain sequence, with context. Its antigen is undetermined. The data were taken from a study of CXCR3-negative and CXCR3-positive naive CD8 T cells. Carrying UMI labels, the TRB cDNA libraries were prepared through 5' RACE. TCRdb re-called the 5' RACE reads and catalogs CDR3 proteins one per entry, DNA excluded. The table lists fewer than 90,000 distinct CDR3 sequences. Regarding the study as a whole: Researchers reported similar TRBV-TRBJ usage in naive CXCR3-negative and CXCR3-positive cells, though memory differed.

Germline V gene sequence: CDR1 SQVTM, CDR2 ANQGSEA. CDR3 length: 16 residues. The sample taken for sequencing was naive CXCR3- CD8+ T cells from blood. Specified subset: CD45RO-CCR7+CD27+CD95- naive CD8+ T cells lacking CXCR3 (TNR3-). The TCR was taken from a human donor in good health. Some clones in this sample may be carry-over from other donors' samples. The gene calls are TRBV29-1 and TRBJ2-3; lacking DNA, the TRBD2 call made by TCRdb goes unchecked. The CDR3: CSVDGLTSGVVNTQYF.